This T cell receptor (beta chain) was identified in a study of T cells expressing NK-cell markers. Study context: Sequencing covered eight donors, seven HCMV-seropositive and one seronegative. Notes on the study in general: The CD3+CD56-NKG2C+ fraction of a handful of donors was likewise dominated by these clonotypes.

UMI-tagged 5'RACE template switching yielded the TCR beta cDNA. TCRdb reprocessed the 5' RACE reads, keeping one entry per CDR3 protein, no DNA. Seen in this sample are about 550,000 distinct CDR3 sequences; the ten most common clones hold approximately 3.6%. Notes on this clonotype: Its antigen is not identified.

CDR1 is DFQATT and CDR2 is SNEGSKA in the germline V gene (reference sequence). CDR3 size: 17 residues. The chain links TRBV20-1 to TRBJ2-2; TCRdb indicates TRBD2, and absent DNA this call remains unverified. The sequencing sample was made of blood T cells: a sorted CD56 or NKG2C T cell subset, CD4+ or CD8+ T cells, or bulk PBMC T cells (not recorded which). The source of this sequence is a man aged 18 to 35 in good health. This CDR3 is CSASPSGTKGNTGELFF.